The source of this T cell receptor (beta chain) is a study of T cells after yellow fever vaccination. Details on this clonotype: Its antigen remains unidentified.

Synthesis of TCR cDNA relied on 5'RACE template switching, which attached a universal primer site and UMIs. TCRdb re-called the 5' RACE reads with MiXCR, one entry per CDR3 protein. The sample includes 250,000 to 400,000 distinct CDR3 sequences, 3.5% to 4.5% seen only once; the top ten take 15% to 20%. Study-level points and caveats: Clones from primary vaccination mostly reappeared after the booster (less than 98% CD4, approximately 86% CD8). The study found a weaker secondary response that peaked faster, day 5 versus 15. FACS-sorted repertoires might harbor abundant contaminating clonotypes from the bulk population.

This receptor was taken from a man aged 18 to 29 who received the YFV17D yellow fever vaccine. The specimen comprised PBMCs, sampled 15 days after the yellow fever booster vaccination.

The CDR3 sequence is CASSESIGQGAYEQYF. In DNA form, the CDR3 reads TGCGCCAGCAGTGAGTCGATTGGGCAGGGAGCCTACGAGCAGTACTTC. The chain uses TRBV10-1 and TRBJ2-7; D tentatively reads TRBD1 or TRBD2 (5 bases each). V gave up 0 bases and J gave up 2 bases, with 14 bases separating them. The CDR3 is 16 amino acids. The V gene's germline CDR1 is WNHNN and CDR2 SYGVQD (reference sequence).